This T cell receptor (beta chain) was found in a study of shared clonotypes between healthy human individuals. Study context: Each donor's CD4 naive and CD4 memory cells filled three plates apiece, CD8 naive two, and CD8 memory one. Points from the study as a whole: Memory subsets generally showed lower estimated richness than naive subsets.

With 6 bases clipped from V and 1 base from J, the junction kept 4 bases outside the gene matches. The germline CDR1 and CDR2 sequences are MNHNY and SVGAGI (reference sequence). This CDR3 comprises 14 residues. It was across several immunoSEQ plates that each subset's genomic DNA was evenly split. The table came from immunoSEQ multiplex PCR; TCRdb's copy has only in-frame clones and leaves some out. The table has about 2,500,000 clones, around nine tenths seen once. Turning to this clone: Its specificity is unknown.

The source material was naive CD4+ T cells sorted from blood. Specified subset: CD45RA+ positively selected. The TCR sequence derives from a man between 18 and 29 years old in good health. This chain uses TRBV6-6 with TRBJ2-7, with 9 bases lining up with TRBD2. CDR3 nucleotides: TGTGCCAGCAGGGTAGCGGGAGAGTCCTACGAGCAGTACTTC. Protein sequence: CASRVAGESYEQYF.